The clone carrying this T cell receptor (beta chain) was counted at least ten times. Generated by immunoSEQ multiplex PCR, the TCRdb table keeps only in-frame clones and is missing some. The sample records about 200,000 clones, under 80% being singletons. The sample comes from a study of blood T cell repertoires in COVID-19. The receptor's source is a woman between 45 and 65 years old with acute COVID-19. The specimen sequenced was PBMCs or T cells enriched from blood (not recorded which).

CDR3 in amino acids: CASTRGPPETQYF. CDR3 DNA: TGTGCCAGCACAAGGGGCCCCCCAGAGACCCAGTACTTC. The V gene is TRBV12-3 or TRBV12-4, the J gene TRBJ2-5; possibly TRBD1 for D (5 bases). The CDR3 has 13 amino acids. V was trimmed by 7 bases and J by 4 bases, leaving 13 bases between them.